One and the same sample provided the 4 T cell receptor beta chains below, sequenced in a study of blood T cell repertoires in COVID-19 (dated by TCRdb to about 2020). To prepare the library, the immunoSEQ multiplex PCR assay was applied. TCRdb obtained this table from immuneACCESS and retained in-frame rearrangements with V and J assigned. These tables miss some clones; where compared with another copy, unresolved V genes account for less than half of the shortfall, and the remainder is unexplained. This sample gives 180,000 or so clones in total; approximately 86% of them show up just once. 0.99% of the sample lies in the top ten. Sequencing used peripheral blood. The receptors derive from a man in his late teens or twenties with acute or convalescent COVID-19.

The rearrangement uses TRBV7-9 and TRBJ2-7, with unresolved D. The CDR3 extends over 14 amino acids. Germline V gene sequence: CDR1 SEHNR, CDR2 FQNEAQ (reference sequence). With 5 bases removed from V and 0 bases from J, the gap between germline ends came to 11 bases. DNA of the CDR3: TGTGCCAGCAGCATGGGCTTTGCCTCCTACGAGCAGTACTTC. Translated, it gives CASSMGFASYEQYF.

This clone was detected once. CDR3 in amino acids: CASSLARGRETQYF. The CDR3 nucleotides read TGTGCCAGCAGCTTAGCACGAGGAAGAGAGACCCAGTACTTC. V usage is TRBV11-2 and J usage is TRBJ2-5; D ambiguous. Trimming stripped 1 base from V and 4 bases from J, with 10 bases between. CDR1 is SGHAT and CDR2 is FQNNGV in the germline V gene. The CDR3 consists of 14 residues.

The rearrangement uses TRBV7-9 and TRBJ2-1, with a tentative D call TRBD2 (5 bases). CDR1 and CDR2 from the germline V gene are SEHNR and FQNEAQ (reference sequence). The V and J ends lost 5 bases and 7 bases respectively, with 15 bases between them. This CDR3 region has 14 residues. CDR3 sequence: CASSGGWPGNEQFF. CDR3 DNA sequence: TGTGCCAGCAGCGGTGGGTGGCCGGGGAATGAGCAGTTCTTC.

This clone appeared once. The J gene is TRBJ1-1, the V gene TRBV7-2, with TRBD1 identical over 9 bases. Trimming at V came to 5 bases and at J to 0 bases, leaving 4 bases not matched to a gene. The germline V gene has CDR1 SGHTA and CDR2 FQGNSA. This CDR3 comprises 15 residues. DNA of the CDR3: TGTGCCAGCAGCAAGGGACAGGGCCTGAACACTGAAGCTTTCTTT. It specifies CASSKGQGLNTEAFF.